This T cell receptor beta chain was sequenced in a study of CD8+CD57+ T cells in acquired aplastic anemia (dated by TCRdb to the late 2010s). Regarding the study in general: A mean of approximately 3 ug of DNA, ranging from about 0.19 to 30 ug, was extracted from sorted CD4+ and CD8+ cells. A CD8+CD57+ expansion meant a frequency higher than the mean frequency seen in healthy subjects.

Genomic DNA served as template for TCR beta VDJ combination and CDR3 sequence profiling. An Illumina HiSeq 2000 was used for TCR repertoire sequencing. The paper's data handling went like this. Repertoire assessment relied on Simpson's diversity index, CDR3 size and DJ length profiles, and TRBV/TRBJ rearrangement plots. The most abundant DNA sequence in the deep sequencing data was taken as the immunodominant clone. CDR3 amino acid sequences were checked for sharing across subjects and were also compared against the VDJdb database and published repertoires. TCRdb ran its own pipeline on the public reads, namely fastp trimming at Q25 and MiXCR clone calling, and kept in-frame beta chains. Each entry merges the rows of one CDR3 protein and shows their most common DNA and genes. TCRdb's processing, not the study's, gives the V and J calls here. The sample table contains 150,000 to 200,000 distinct CDR3 sequences; only one count was recorded for 40% to 55% of them. The ten largest make up around 3% of the sample.

Flow cytometry had shown CD8+CD57+ cell expansion in the patients selected for sequencing. Severe acquired aplastic anemia was diagnosed in all patients according to International Study of Aplastic Anemia and Agranulocytosis and Camitta criteria. Patients had received no therapy at the time of blood sampling. In this study, sorted CD4+ and CD8+ T cells from the blood of healthy subjects and of severe aplastic anemia patients had their TCR repertoires deep-sequenced. Patients were enrolled under clinicaltrials.gov protocols 00001620, 01623167, 00001397, 00071045, 00081523 and 00961064 in the USA. Ficoll-Paque density gradient centrifugation was used to isolate peripheral blood mononuclear cells. Before DNA was extracted, CD4+ and CD8+ T cells were sorted using either FACS or magnetic beads. Study-wide findings and limitations: Between patients and healthy controls, no significant difference in CD8+ Simpson's diversity was found (P=0.060). Twenty-nine CD8+ CDR3 sequences were shared between patients and controls but appeared highly expressed in patients and within their immunodominant clones.

The CDR3 goes from the cysteine to the phenylalanine over 13 residues. Solely the CDR3 DNA is kept, with 39 bases framed from the first base. V sheds 5 bases and J sheds 4 bases, leaving 10 bases between their ends. Based on the germline V gene, the CDR1 and CDR2 sequences are SGHTS and YDEGEE. This clonotype was counted many times. The target of this receptor is not known. No quality values exist for individual bases; no much larger clone is one base distant. This TCR derives from a human donor with aplastic anemia. Recombination joined TRBV5-8 with TRBJ1-5; a tentative D call is TRBD1 (5 bases match). Sample: sorted CD4+, CD8+, or CD8+CD57+ T cells (not recorded which) from PBMCs. The CDR3 protein sequence reads: CASRTAGNQPQHF. The DNA is as follows: TGTGCCAGCAGGACTGCAGGGAATCAGCCCCAGCATTTT.